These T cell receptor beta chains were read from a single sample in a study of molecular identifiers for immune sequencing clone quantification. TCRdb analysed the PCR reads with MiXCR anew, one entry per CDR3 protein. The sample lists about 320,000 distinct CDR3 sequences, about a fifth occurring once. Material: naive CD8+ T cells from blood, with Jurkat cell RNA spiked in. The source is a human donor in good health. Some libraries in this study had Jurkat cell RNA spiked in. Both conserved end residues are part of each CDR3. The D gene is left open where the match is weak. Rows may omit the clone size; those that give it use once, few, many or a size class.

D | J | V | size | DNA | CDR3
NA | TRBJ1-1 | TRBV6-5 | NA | TGTGCCGGCAGATCCGAGTGGGGCGGATTCACTAAGAACACTGAAGCTTTCTTT | CAGRSEWGGFTKNTEAFF
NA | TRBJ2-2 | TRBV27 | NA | TGTGCCAGCAGTTCAATACTCAGTCCCACCGGGGAGCTGTTTTTT | CASSSILSPTGELFF
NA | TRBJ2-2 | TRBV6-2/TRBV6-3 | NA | TGTGCCAGCAGTTGGACAGGACTAAACACCGGGGAGCTGTTTTTT | CASSWTGLNTGELFF
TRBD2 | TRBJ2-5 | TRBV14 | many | TGTGCCAGCAGCCAAGAACTTCCGGGACTAGCGGCAGGGACCCAGTACTTC | CASSQELPGLAAGTQYF
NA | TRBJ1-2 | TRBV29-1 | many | TGCAGCGTTGCACAAGGGGAGCCTCACTTC | CSVAQGEPHF
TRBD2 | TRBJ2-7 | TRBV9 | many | TGTGCCAGCAGCGTAGGTGGACTAGCGGGTATCTACGAGCAGTACTTC | CASSVGGLAGIYEQYF
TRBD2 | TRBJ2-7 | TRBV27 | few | TGTGCCAGCAGTTTTACGACTAGCGGGACCCCCCCAGTTTGGGAGCAGTACTTC | CASSFTTSGTPPVWEQYF
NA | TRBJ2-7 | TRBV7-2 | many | TGTGCCAGCAGCTTAGGACAGCTCTACGAGCAGTACTTC | CASSLGQLYEQYF
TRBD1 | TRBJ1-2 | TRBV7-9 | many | TGTGCCAGCAGCTTAGGGACAGGGTCGAATGGCTACACCTTC | CASSLGTGSNGYTF
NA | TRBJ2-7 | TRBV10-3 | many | TGTGCCATCAGTGAGTCGATACGACAGGCCCACGAGCAGTACTTC | CAISESIRQAHEQYF
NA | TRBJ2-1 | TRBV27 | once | TGTGCCAGCAGTTTATGGCTCACCAACAGTGAGCAGTTCTTC | CASSLWLTNSEQFF
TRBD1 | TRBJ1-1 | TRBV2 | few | TGTGCCAGCAGTGAAGCGGCGGGACAGGGTGGCACTGAAGCTTTCTTT | CASSEAAGQGGTEAFF
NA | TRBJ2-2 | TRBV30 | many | TGTGCCTGGATGCCGGCGAACACCGGGGAGCTGTTTTTT | CAWMPANTGELFF
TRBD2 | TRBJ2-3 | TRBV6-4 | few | TGTGCCAGCAGCCGGGGGGGCGGAGATACGCAGTATTTT | CASSRGGGDTQYF
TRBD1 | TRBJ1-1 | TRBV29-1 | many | TGCAGCGTTGAGTTACAGGACAGGGTTGGCACTGAAGCTTTCTTT | CSVELQDRVGTEAFF
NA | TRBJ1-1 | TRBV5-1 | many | TGCGCCAGCAGCACCTCAGGGAGGCTCACTGAAGCTTTCTTT | CASSTSGRLTEAFF
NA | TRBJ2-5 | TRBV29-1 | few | TGCAGCGTTGATTTCGGTATAGGGTCCCAAGAGACCCAGTACTTC | CSVDFGIGSQETQYF
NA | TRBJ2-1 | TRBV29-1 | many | TGCAGTGTCCCCGCGGCAGGAAACAATGAGCAGTTCTTC | CSVPAAGNNEQFF
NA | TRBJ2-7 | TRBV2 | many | TGTGCCACCCTACTTCTCTACGAGCAGTACTTC | CATLLLYEQYF
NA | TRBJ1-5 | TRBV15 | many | TGTGCCACCAGCAGTTCGCGGGGGCCCAATCAGCCCCAGCATTTT | CATSSSRGPNQPQHF
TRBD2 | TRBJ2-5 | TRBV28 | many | TGTGCCAGCAGTCCAACTCCTGCACTAGCGGGGGTAGAGACCCAGTACTTC | CASSPTPALAGVETQYF
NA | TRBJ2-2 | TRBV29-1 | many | TGCAGCGTTAGTGATTCGAACACCGGGGAGCTGTTTTTT | CSVSDSNTGELFF
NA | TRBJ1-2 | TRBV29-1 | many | TGCAGCGCTAAAGGGGGATTCGACTATGGCTACACCTTC | CSAKGGFDYGYTF
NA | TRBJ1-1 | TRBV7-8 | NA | TGTGCCAGCAGCAGAAGTTCGATCACTGAAGCTTTCTTT | CASSRSSITEAFF
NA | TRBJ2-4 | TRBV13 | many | TGTGCCAGCAGGACAGTTTTTGGGGTAAAAAACATTCAGTACTTC | CASRTVFGVKNIQYF
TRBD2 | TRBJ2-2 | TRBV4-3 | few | TGCGCCAGCAGCCAAGAACTAGCGGGAGCGAACACCGGGGAGCTGTTTTTT | CASSQELAGANTGELFF
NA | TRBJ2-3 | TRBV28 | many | TGTGCCAGCAGTTCGGTGGACAGTAGCCCCACAGATACGCAGTATTTT | CASSSVDSSPTDTQYF
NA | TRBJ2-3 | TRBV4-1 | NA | TGCGCCAGCAGCCAAGTGGGACTTGATACGCAGTATTTT | CASSQVGLDTQYF
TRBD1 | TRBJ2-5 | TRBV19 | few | TGTGCCAGTAGTATGGGAGACAGGGGCCCGGCGACCCAGTACTTC | CASSMGDRGPATQYF
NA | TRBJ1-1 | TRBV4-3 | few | TGCGCCAGCAGCCAAGGAGTGGCAGGGAACACTGAAGCTTTCTTT | CASSQGVAGNTEAFF
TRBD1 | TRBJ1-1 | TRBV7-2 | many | TGTGCCAGCAGCCCGCTACAGGGGAGGGGCACTGAAGCTTTCTTT | CASSPLQGRGTEAFF
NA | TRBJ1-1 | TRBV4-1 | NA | TGCGCCAGCAAATCACCCCCGTACACTGAAGCTTTCTTT | CASKSPPYTEAFF
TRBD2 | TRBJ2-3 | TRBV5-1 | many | TGCGCCAGCAGCCCGCGACTAGCGGGGGGGTCAGATACGCAGTATTTT | CASSPRLAGGSDTQYF
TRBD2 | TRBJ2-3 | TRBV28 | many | TGTGCCAGCAGGCCTCCCCCCTGGACTAGCGGGAGGGCCGGTGCAGATACGCAGTATTTT | CASRPPPWTSGRAGADTQYF
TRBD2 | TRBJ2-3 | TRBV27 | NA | TGTGCCAGCAGTTTATTCCTAGTTAGCGGGGTCACAGATACGCAGTATTTT | CASSLFLVSGVTDTQYF
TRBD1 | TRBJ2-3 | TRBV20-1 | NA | TGCAGTGCTAGAGATCTAACAGGGGCTCGCACAGATACGCAGTATTTT | CSARDLTGARTDTQYF
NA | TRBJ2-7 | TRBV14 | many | TGTGCCAGCAGCCCGGTGGGGACCTACGAGCAGTACTTC | CASSPVGTYEQYF
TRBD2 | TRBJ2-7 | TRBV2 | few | TGTGCCAGCAGGGAGGGGACTAGCGGGAAAAGGTGGTACGAGCAGTACTTC | CASREGTSGKRWYEQYF
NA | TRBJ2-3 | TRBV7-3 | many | TGTGCCAGCAGCTTAGTACGGGATCGGGATACGCAGTATTTT | CASSLVRDRDTQYF
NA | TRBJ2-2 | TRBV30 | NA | TGTGCCTGGAGTGTAAGGGAATGGAACACCGGGGAGCTGTTTTTT | CAWSVREWNTGELFF